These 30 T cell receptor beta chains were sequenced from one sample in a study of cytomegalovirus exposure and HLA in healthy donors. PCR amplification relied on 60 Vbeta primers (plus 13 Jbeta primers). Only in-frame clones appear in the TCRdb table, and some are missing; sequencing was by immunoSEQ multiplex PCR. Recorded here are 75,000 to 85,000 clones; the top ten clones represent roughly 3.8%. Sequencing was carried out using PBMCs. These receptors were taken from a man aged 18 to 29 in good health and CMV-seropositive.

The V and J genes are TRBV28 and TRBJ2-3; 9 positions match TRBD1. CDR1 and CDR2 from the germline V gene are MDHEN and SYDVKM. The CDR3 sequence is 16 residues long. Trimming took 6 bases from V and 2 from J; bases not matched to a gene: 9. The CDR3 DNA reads TGTGCCAGCAGCTCACCCGGACAGGGGTCCACAGATACGCAGTATTTT. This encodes CASSSPGQGSTDTQYF.

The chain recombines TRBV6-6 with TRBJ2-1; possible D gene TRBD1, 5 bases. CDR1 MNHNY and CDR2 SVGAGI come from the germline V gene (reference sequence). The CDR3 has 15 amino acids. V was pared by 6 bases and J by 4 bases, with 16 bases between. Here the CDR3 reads CASRPQGKMYNEQFF. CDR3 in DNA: TGTGCCAGCAGACCCCAGGGAAAGATGTACAATGAGCAGTTCTTC.

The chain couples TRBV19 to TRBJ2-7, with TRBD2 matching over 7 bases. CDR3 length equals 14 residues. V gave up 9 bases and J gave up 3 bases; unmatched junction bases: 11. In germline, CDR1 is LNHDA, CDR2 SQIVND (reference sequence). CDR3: CASSWASGNYEQYF. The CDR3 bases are TGTGCCAGCTCCTGGGCTAGCGGTAACTACGAGCAGTACTTC.

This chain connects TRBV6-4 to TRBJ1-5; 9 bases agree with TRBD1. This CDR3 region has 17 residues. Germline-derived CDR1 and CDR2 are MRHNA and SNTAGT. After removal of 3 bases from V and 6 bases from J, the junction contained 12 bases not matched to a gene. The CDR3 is CASSDRTGEDGGQPQHF. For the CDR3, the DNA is TGTGCCAGCAGTGATCGGACAGGGGAGGACGGGGGTCAGCCCCAGCATTTT.

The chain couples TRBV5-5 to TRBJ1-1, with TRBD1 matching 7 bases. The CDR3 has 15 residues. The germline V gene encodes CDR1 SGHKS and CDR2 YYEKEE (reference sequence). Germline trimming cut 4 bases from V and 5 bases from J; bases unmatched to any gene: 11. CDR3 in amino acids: CASSPHQTGVTEAFF. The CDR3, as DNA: TGTGCCAGCAGCCCACATCAAACAGGGGTAACTGAAGCTTTCTTT. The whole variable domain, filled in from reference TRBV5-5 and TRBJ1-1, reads DAGVTQSPTHLIKTRGQQVTLRCSPISGHKSVSWYQQVLGQGPQFIFQYYEKEERGRGNFPDRFSARQFPNYSSELNVNALLLGDSALYLCASSPHQTGVTEAFFGQGTRLTVV.

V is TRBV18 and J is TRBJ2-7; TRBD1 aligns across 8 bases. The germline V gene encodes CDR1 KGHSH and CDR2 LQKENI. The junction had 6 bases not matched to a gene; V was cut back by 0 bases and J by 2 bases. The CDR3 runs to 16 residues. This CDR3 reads CASSPPAGQGPYEQYF. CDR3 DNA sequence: TGTGCCAGCTCACCACCGGCAGGACAGGGCCCCTACGAGCAGTACTTC.

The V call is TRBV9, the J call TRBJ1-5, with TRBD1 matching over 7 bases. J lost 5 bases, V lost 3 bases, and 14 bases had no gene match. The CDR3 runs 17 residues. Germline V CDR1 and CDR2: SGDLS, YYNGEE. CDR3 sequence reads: CASSGKKGKGGHQPQHF. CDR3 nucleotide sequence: TGTGCCAGCAGCGGAAAGAAGGGAAAAGGGGGCCATCAGCCCCAGCATTTT.

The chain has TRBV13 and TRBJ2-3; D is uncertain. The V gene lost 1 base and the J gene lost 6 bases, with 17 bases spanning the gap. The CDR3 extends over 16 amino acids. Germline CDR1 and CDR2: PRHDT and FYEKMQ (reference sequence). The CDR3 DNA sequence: TGTGCCAGCAGCTTAGCGCTAGATTCGGCGACGGATACGCAGTATTTT. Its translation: CASSLALDSATDTQYF.

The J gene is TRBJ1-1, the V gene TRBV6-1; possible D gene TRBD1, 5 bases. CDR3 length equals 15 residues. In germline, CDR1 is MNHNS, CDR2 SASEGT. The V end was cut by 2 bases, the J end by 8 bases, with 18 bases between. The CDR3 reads CASSETGEWGIEAFF. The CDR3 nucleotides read TGTGCCAGCAGTGAAACGGGGGAATGGGGGATCGAAGCTTTCTTT.

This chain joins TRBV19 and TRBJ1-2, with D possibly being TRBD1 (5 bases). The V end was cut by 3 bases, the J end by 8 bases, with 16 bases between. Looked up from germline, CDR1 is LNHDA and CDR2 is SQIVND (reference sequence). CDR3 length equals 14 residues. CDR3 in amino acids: CASSILLWGDGYTF. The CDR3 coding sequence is TGTGCCAGTAGTATCCTCCTTTGGGGGGACGGCTACACCTTC.

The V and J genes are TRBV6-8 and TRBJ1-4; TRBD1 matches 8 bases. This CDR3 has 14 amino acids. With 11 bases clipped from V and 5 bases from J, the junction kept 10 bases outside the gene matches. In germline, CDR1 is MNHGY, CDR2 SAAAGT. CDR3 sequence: CAGVDRGENEKLFF. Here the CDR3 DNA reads TGTGCCGGGGTCGACAGGGGCGAGAATGAAAAACTGTTTTTT.

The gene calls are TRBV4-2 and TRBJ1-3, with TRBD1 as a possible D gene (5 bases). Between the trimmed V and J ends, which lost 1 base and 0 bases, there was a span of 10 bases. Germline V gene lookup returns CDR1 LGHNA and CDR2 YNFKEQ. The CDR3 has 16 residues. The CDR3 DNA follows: TGTGCCAGCAGCCAAGTTGCAGGGCCCTCTGGAAACACCATATATTTT. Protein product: CASSQVAGPSGNTIYF.

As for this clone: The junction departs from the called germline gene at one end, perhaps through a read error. CDR3 bases: TGCGCTCAAGCCACTGACTATGGCTACACCTTC. Its protein product is CAQATDYGYTF. V gene TRBV2 combines with J gene TRBJ1-2; D gene unclear. Germline CDR1 reads SNHLY; CDR2 reads FYNNEI. CDR3 length: 11 amino acids.

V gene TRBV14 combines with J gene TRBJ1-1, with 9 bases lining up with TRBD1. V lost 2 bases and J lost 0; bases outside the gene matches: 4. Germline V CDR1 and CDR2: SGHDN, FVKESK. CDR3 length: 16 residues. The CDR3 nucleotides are TGTGCCAGCAGCCAACGGGACAGGGAGATGAACACTGAAGCTTTCTTT. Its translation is CASSQRDREMNTEAFF. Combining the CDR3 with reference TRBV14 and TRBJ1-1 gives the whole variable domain EAGVTQFPSHSVIEKGQTVTLRCDPISGHDNLYWYRRVMGKEIKFLLHFVKESKQDESGMPNNRFLAERTGGTYSTLKVQPAELEDSGVYFCASSQRDREMNTEAFFGQGTRLTVV.

CDR3 nucleotides: TGTGCCAGCAGCTTAGAAGGACAGGGGAACTATGGCTACACCTTC. Translation: CASSLEGQGNYGYTF. The rearrangement uses TRBV7-8 and TRBJ1-2; 9 bases are a match to TRBD1. V dropped 1 base and J dropped 2; count of bases not matched to a gene: 2. The CDR3 is 15 residues long. Per the germline V gene, CDR1 is SGHVS and CDR2 is FQNEAQ.

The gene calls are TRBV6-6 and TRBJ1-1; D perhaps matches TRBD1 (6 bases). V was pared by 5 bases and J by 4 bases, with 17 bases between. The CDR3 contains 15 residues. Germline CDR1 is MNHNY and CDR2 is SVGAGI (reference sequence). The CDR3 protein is CASSASGGMGTEAFF. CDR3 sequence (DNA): TGTGCCAGCAGTGCATCGGGGGGCATGGGCACTGAAGCTTTCTTT.

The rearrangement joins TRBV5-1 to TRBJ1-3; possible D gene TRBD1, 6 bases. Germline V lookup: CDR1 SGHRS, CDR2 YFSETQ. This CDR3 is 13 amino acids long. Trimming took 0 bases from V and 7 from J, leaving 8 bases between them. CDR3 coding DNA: TGCGCCAGCAGCTTGGAGAGGGGGAACACCATATATTTT. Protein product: CASSLERGNTIYF.

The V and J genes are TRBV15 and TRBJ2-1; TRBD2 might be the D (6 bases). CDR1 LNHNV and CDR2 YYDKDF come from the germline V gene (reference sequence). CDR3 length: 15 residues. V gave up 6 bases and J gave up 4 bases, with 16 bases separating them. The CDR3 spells CATRSPLGTYNEQFF. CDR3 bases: TGTGCCACCAGATCACCTCTGGGGACTTACAATGAGCAGTTCTTC. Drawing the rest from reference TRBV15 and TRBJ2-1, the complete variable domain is DAMVIQNPRYQVTQFGKPVTLSCSQTLNHNVMYWYQQKSSQAPKLLFHYYDKDFNNEADTPDNFQSRRPNTSFCFLDIRSPGLGDTAMYLCATRSPLGTYNEQFFGPGTRLTVL.

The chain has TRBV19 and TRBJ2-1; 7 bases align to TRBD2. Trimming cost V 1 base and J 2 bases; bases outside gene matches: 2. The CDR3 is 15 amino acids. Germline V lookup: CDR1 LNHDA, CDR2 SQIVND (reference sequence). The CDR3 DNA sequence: TGTGCCAGTAGTATAGCAGGACTAGCCTACAATGAGCAGTTCTTC. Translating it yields CASSIAGLAYNEQFF. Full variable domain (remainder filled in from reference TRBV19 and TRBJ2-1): DGGITQSPKYLFRKEGQNVTLSCEQNLNHDAMYWYRQDPGQGLRLIYYSQIVNDFQKGDIAEGYSVSREKKESFPLTVTSAQKNPTAFYLCASSIAGLAYNEQFFGPGTRLTVL.

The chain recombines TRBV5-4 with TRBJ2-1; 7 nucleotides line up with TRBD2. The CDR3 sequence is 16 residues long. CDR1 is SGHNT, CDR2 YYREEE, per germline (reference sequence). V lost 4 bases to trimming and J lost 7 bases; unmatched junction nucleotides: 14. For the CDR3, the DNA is TGTGCCAGCAGCCCCACGACTAGCTTGCTTGTTAATGAGCAGTTCTTC. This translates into CASSPTTSLLVNEQFF.

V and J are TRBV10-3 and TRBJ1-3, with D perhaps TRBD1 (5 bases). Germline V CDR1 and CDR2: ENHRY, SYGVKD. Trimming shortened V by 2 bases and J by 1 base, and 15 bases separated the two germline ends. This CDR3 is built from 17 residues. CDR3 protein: CAISEVRGTVSGNTIYF. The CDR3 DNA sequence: TGTGCCATCAGTGAGGTGCGGGGGACGGTTTCTGGAAACACCATATATTTT.

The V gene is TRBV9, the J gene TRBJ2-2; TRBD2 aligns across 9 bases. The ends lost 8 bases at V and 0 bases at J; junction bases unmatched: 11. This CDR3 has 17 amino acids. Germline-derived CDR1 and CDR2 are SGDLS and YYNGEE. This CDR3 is CASRGPAGGTNTGELFF. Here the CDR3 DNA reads TGTGCCAGTAGGGGACCAGCGGGGGGAACGAACACCGGGGAGCTGTTTTTT.

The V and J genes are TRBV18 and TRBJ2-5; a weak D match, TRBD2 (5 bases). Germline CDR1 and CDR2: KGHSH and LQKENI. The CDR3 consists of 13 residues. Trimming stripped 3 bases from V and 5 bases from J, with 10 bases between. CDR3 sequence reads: CASSPYGGETQYF. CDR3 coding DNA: TGTGCCAGCTCACCCTACGGCGGGGAGACCCAGTACTTC.

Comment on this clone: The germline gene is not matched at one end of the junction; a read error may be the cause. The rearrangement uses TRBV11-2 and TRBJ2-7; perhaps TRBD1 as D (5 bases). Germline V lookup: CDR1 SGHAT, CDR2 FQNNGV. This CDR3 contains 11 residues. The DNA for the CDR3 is TGTGCCAGCAGCTTTCTTAGACAGACCGCCTTC. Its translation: CASSFLRQTAF.

CDR3 sequence: CSVNRGLDGYTF. For the CDR3, the DNA is TGCAGCGTGAACAGGGGTTTAGATGGCTACACCTTC. The chain links TRBV29-1 to TRBJ1-2, with 7 bases matching TRBD1. Germline loops: CDR1 SQVTM, CDR2 ANQGSEA. Losses at the gene ends were 6 bases for V and 6 bases for J; bases not matched to a gene: 7. The CDR3 spans 12 residues.

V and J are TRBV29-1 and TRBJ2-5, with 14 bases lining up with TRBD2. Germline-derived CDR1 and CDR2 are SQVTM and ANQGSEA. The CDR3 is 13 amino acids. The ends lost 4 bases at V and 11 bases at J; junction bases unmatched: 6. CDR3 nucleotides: TGCAGCGTTGCCCCGGGACTAGCGGGAGTGCAGTACTTC. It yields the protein CSVAPGLAGVQYF.

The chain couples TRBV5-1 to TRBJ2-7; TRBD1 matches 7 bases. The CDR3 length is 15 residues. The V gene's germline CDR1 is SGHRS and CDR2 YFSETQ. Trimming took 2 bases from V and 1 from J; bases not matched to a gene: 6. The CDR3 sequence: CASSFRQGNSYEQYF. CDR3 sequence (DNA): TGCGCCAGCAGCTTTCGACAGGGAAATTCCTACGAGCAGTACTTC. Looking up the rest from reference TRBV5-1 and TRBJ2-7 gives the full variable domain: KAGVTQTPRYLIKTRGQQVTLSCSPISGHRSVSWYQQTPGQGLQFLFEYFSETQRNKGNFPGRFSGRQFSNSRSEMNVSTLELGDSALYLCASSFRQGNSYEQYFGPGTRLTVT.

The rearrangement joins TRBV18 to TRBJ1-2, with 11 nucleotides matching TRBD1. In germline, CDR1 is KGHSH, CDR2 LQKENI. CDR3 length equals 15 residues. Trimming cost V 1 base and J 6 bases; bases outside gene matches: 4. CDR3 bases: TGTGCCAGCTCACCACTGGACAGGGGGCAGGATGGCTACACCTTC. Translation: CASSPLDRGQDGYTF.

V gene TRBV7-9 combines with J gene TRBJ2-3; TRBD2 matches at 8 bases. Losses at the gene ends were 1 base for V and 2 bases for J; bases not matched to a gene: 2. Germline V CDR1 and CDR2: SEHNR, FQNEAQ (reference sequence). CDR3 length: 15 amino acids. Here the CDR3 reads CASSLVLADTDTQYF. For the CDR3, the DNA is TGTGCCAGCAGCTTAGTACTAGCGGACACAGATACGCAGTATTTT.

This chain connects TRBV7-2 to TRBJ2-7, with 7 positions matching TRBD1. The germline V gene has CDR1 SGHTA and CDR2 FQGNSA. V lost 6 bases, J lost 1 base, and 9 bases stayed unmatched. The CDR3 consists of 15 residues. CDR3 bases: TGTGCCAGCAGTTCCGACAGGGTAGGGTCCTACGAGCAGTACTTC. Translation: CASSSDRVGSYEQYF.